This T cell receptor beta chain was recovered during a study of T cell responses to AZD1222 COVID-19 vaccine (dated by TCRdb to the early 2020s). About the full investigation: TCR sequencing covered fewer than 250 trial participants: around 210 given two doses of AZD1222 and around 25 given two doses of MenACWY control vaccine. Trial participants were enrolled into age subgroups of 18-55, 56-69 and 70-plus years, which contained roughly 150, 30 and 60 TCR-sequenced participants, respectively. The paper's findings and limits, for the study overall: Conclusions about previously exposed vaccinees were limited because only six AZD1222 recipients were SARS-CoV-2 seropositive at baseline. Vaccine-associated CD4 TCRs spanned the whole spike protein, with dominant responses in regions 160-218 and 743-854. Epitopes outside the regions mutated in the B.1.351 and B.1.1.7 variants were reportedly recognized by nearly half of the unique spike-specific TCRs. No day 14 peak-response samples were available, so repertoires were characterized only after the peak T cell response. Participants were mostly white British and included more females than males, and it was suggested by the authors that clonal diversity may have been underestimated. A significant rise in spike-specific TCR breadth and depth was observed after two AZD1222 doses relative to day 0 and relative to MenACWY recipients. The 56-69-year group was small, and its depth increase did not reach significance, likely because of low power.

Details on this clone: Its antigen has not been determined. Base qualities are not at hand, and no much larger clone is one base apart.

The CDR3 regions of human TCRbeta chains were analyzed by immunosequencing. In the paper's pipeline: Repertoire TCRs were matched against a reference library of SARS-CoV-2-specific TCRs generated with the MIRA antigen-specificity platform. Breadth was defined as the fraction of unique TCRs that were SARS-CoV-2-associated. Depth was defined as the fraction of total T cells that were SARS-CoV-2-associated. Using the MIRA data, each spike-specific TCR was mapped to the spike region that the TCR reacts to and placed in a CD4 or CD8 class. Log10-transformed breadth and depth values were compared by one-way ANOVA with Sidak's multiple comparisons tests. TCRdb holds this immuneACCESS table with in-frame rearrangements only. Some clones are missing; in checked studies, unresolved V genes explain under half, and the rest has no known cause. V and J calls and clone size are given by that table; D and trimming were obtained from the DNA. This sample gives about 69,000 clones in total; less than 90% of them show up just once. Roughly 25% of the sample is taken by the ten largest.

According to the germline V gene, CDR1 reads ENHRY and CDR2 reads SYGVKD. Inclusive of the bounding cysteine and phenylalanine, the CDR3 is 14 residues long. Only the CDR3 DNA is retained, 42 bases long and in frame from the first base. At the junction V is shortened by 4 bases and J by 8 bases; bases outside the gene matches: 7. What the time point label conveys for this sample: about 28 days (+/-7) after the second vaccine dose. AZD1222 recipients whose second dose came at about 4 weeks and those whose second dose came at about 12 weeks were combined into one group, since spike-specific TCR depth and breadth did not differ between the two schedules. Vaccinee samples came from UK trials COV001 and COV002, including a single-blind randomized controlled phase 2/3 trial of AZD1222 (ChAdOx1 nCoV-19) in healthy adults. For TCRbeta chain sequencing, PBMC samples were collected from trial participants at day 0 and at day 28 after the second dose.

This receptor was identified in an adult who received the AZD1222 COVID-19 vaccine. The sample consisted of peripheral blood, taken 28 days after the second AZD1222 dose. This chain is built from TRBV10-3 and TRBJ2-1; 8 junctional bases match TRBD2. The CDR3 protein is CAISVSGSFYEQFF. The nucleotide sequence reads TGTGCCATCAGTGTGAGCGGGAGTTTCTATGAGCAGTTCTTC.